The sequence of this TCR beta chain was determined in a study of cytomegalovirus exposure and HLA in healthy donors. Points from the study as a whole: V- and J-gene trimming of TCR beta was linked (in a later analysis) to a missense DCLRE1C variant. Most of the TCR beta V segments (in an earlier analysis) were productive either about 87% or about 30% of the time.

From germline, CDR1 is MNHEY and CDR2 SMNVEV (reference sequence). This CDR3 has 15 amino acids. The trim removed 6 bases at V and 3 bases at J, leaving 10 bases unmatched. A note on this clone: Its antigen is currently unknown.

Researchers ran the PCR with 60 Vbeta and 13 Jbeta primers. Using immunoSEQ multiplex PCR, the repertoire was profiled, and TCRdb retains in-frame clones only, with some absent. The sample carries about 180,000 clones, 80% recorded once. The sequenced sample consisted of PBMCs. The rearrangement joins TRBV27 to TRBJ1-1; 7 bases match TRBD1. The source of this sequence is a woman in her 30s in good health and CMV-seronegative. The CDR3 region has the DNA TGTGCCAGCAGGCGAGGGGACAGCCTTGACACTGAAGCTTTCTTT. Its protein product is CASRRGDSLDTEAFF.